This entry lists 8 T cell receptor beta chains sequenced from one sample in a study of T cells after yellow fever vaccination. A single record per CDR3 protein comes from TCRdb applying MiXCR to the 5' RACE reads. The sample shows 120,000 to 150,000 distinct CDR3 sequences, 7.7% of them seen only once. The source was CD4+ T cells sorted from PBMCs, collected 5 days after the yellow fever booster vaccination. Receptor source: a man aged 25 to 40 who received the YFV17D yellow fever vaccine.

This clonotype occurred many times. V gene TRBV20-1 combines with J gene TRBJ2-3; D is possibly TRBD2 (6 bases). V lost 7 bases and J lost 6, with 17 bases in between. This CDR3 has 13 residues. Germline CDR1 DFQATT, CDR2 SNEGSKA (reference sequence). The CDR3 region has the DNA TGCAGTGTCAGGGAGGATAGATCGGATACGCAGTATTTT. Its translation: CSVREDRSDTQYF.

Ten or more counts support this clonotype. V gene TRBV28 combines with J gene TRBJ2-1; 10 bases are shared with TRBD1. The germline V gene has CDR1 MDHEN and CDR2 SYDVKM. The CDR3 contains 14 residues. The V segment lost 10 bases and the J segment 4 bases; nucleotides outside the gene matches: 7. CDR3 sequence reads: CATITGQGYNEQFF. CDR3 sequence (DNA): TGTGCCACCATAACGGGACAGGGGTACAATGAGCAGTTCTTC.

This clonotype was counted many times. The rearrangement links TRBV11-2 to TRBJ2-1, with 11 bases that match TRBD2. V lost 5 bases and J lost 4; bases outside the gene matches: 13. The CDR3 is 18 amino acids. Germline V gene lookup returns CDR1 SGHAT and CDR2 FQNNGV. CDR3 sequence: CASSREYTGLAVYNEQFF. CDR3 bases: TGTGCCAGCAGCCGAGAGTACACGGGACTAGCGGTTTACAATGAGCAGTTCTTC.

This clonotype was seen ten or more times. J is TRBJ2-4 and V is TRBV20-1; 7 nucleotides line up with TRBD2. This CDR3 has 13 residues. V trimming: 6 bases; J trimming: 5 bases; junction bases outside the gene matches: 7. In germline, CDR1 is DFQATT, CDR2 SNEGSKA (reference sequence). The CDR3 is CSAQTSIQNIQYF. The DNA of the CDR3 is TGCAGTGCCCAGACTAGCATACAAAACATTCAGTACTTC.

The rearrangement joins TRBV24-1 to TRBJ2-2; no firm D call. The germline CDR1 and CDR2 sequences are KGHDR and SFDVKD. This CDR3 contains 17 residues. V was trimmed by 1 base and J by 0 bases, leaving 11 bases between them. CDR3 region: CATSDFEGSTNTGELFF. The CDR3 bases are TGTGCCACCAGTGATTTTGAAGGAAGCACGAACACCGGGGAGCTGTTTTTT.

This clonotype has just a few counts. The gene calls are TRBV20-1 and TRBJ2-1; D not certain. The germline CDR1 and CDR2 sequences are DFQATT and SNEGSKA (reference sequence). V dropped 0 bases and J dropped 0 bases, with 9 bases sitting between them. This CDR3 has 15 residues. CDR3 in DNA: TGCAGTGCTAGAGACCACCGAAGCTCCTACAATGAGCAGTTCTTC. Protein: CSARDHRSSYNEQFF.

There are many counts of this clonotype. The V call is TRBV6-1, the J call TRBJ2-1; TRBD2 agrees at 9 bases. With V trimmed by 8 bases and J by 10 bases, 15 bases remained unmatched. Germline V gene lookup returns CDR1 MNHNS and CDR2 SASEGT. CDR3 size: 15 residues. The CDR3 is CASSTTSGPPGEQFF. The DNA of the CDR3 is TGTGCCAGCTCGACCACTAGCGGGCCCCCTGGGGAGCAGTTCTTC.

This clonotype showed up many times. The chain uses TRBV6-5 and TRBJ1-4; a weak D match, TRBD1 (6 bases). The CDR3 spans 15 residues. Germline V gene lookup returns CDR1 MNHEY and CDR2 SVGAGI. V lost 6 bases and J 3 bases, leaving 14 bases between the germline ends. CDR3 in DNA: TGTGCCAGCAGCCTCACCCGGACAGCTAATGAAAAACTGTTTTTT. Encoded protein: CASSLTRTANEKLFF.